A selection of T cell receptor beta chains follows, all from one sample in a study of CD8 T cells in Susac syndrome. MiXCR, run by TCRdb on the immunoSEQ multiplex PCR reads, gives a single entry per CDR3 protein. This table has tens of thousands of distinct CDR3 sequences, 93% appearing once. Sequencing used CD4+ T cells from PBMCs. The receptors were gathered from a human donor with Susac syndrome. Both conserved end residues are trimmed from each CDR3. Fields, in order: V gene, J gene, clone size, CDR3 protein. Size is stated for part of the rows, as once, few or many counts, or as a class when the clone is expanded.

TRBV12-3/TRBV12-4	TRBJ1-5	.	ASSSMDREQPQH
TRBV18	TRBJ1-5	.	ASSLLDRDSNQPQH
TRBV21-1	TRBJ2-2	.	ACEEERGLDGELF
TRBV7-9	TRBJ1-2	once	ASSAGYGYT
TRBV30	TRBJ1-6	.	AWSVGQDNSPLH
TRBV7-3	TRBJ2-1	.	ASSPRGEEQF
TRBV18	TRBJ1-5	.	ASSKDRGLDQPQH
TRBV20-1	TRBJ2-1	.	SARRADRGIMDEQF
TRBV5-1	TRBJ2-7	.	ASRFGDLGYEQY
TRBV3-1	TRBJ2-6	.	ASSLTMGLAGGRSSGANVLT
TRBV7-6	TRBJ2-7	.	ASSSSGWLSEQY
TRBV18	TRBJ2-7	.	ASSPGWIDEQY
TRBV5-6	TRBJ2-2	.	ASSIAQGVITGELF
TRBV19	TRBJ1-3	.	ASSAGYSGNTIY
TRBV5-1	TRBJ1-2	.	ASSLGGDRGFGYT
TRBV20-1	TRBJ2-5	.	SAPGTGEWAQY
TRBV2	TRBJ2-2	.	ASNQQGVGTGELF
TRBV20-1	TRBJ2-1	.	SARPGTGVDSYNEQF
TRBV19	TRBJ2-3	.	ASSIEFYKTDTQY
TRBV29-1	TRBJ2-7	.	SAGTDLYEQY
TRBV7-2	TRBJ1-2	.	ASSPGQTIGYGYT
TRBV7-2	TRBJ2-3	.	ASSRGGSTDTQY
TRBV7-9	TRBJ2-5	.	ASTYRDMQETQY
TRBV4-2	TRBJ2-7	.	ASSQESRGGYEQY
TRBV5-4	TRBJ2-7	.	ASSSWLGAADYEQY
TRBV2	TRBJ2-5	.	ASRGLRETQY
TRBV7-2	TRBJ1-5	.	ASSLNSWSNQPQH
TRBV29-1	TRBJ1-2	.	SVEGSNTNYGYT
TRBV6-2/TRBV6-3	TRBJ1-1	.	ASSYSEVNTEAF
TRBV5-1	TRBJ2-7	once	ASSLDASTPWSEQY
TRBV6-2/TRBV6-3	TRBJ2-7	once	ASIPGKGRQASYEQY
TRBV7-2	TRBJ2-6	once	ASSLLAASGANVLT
TRBV3-1	TRBJ2-3	.	ASSNILTTDTQY
TRBV20-1	TRBJ1-6	.	SALPTGSYNSPLH
TRBV13	TRBJ2-5	.	ASSLGSIEETQY
TRBV29-1	TRBJ2-1	.	SASGQGAGEQF
TRBV30	TRBJ1-1	.	AWSVDFLSGPNPQAVGGEAF
TRBV29-1	TRBJ1-1	once	SVDGRVTEAF